This T cell receptor beta chain was sequenced for a study of beta chain features in type 1 diabetes. The overall study: Sorted cells, approximately 110 million in number, were examined across all samples.

Per germline, CDR1 SGHTA and CDR2 FQGNSA. This CDR3 comprises 12 residues. Trimming stripped 1 base from V and 5 bases from J, with 5 bases between. Central memory, naive, regulatory and stem cell-like memory CD4+ cells were sorted by CD45RO/CCR7/CD25/CD127/CD95/CD27. Of the isolated RNA, all was reverse transcribed, and so the sequenced material was expressed TCRB transcripts. The method was immunoSEQ multiplex PCR; TCRdb's version includes in-frame clones alone and lacks a portion of them. This table has hundreds of thousands of clones, around 15% appearing once. Whole-study findings and limits: Shorter TCRB CDR3s, moderately but significantly so, marked every one of the four CD4+ subsets in Type 1 diabetes patients. Fewer junction insertions and more nucleotide deletions appeared in type 1 diabetes patients.

Notes on this clone: The antigen remains undetermined.

The rearrangement uses TRBV7-2 and TRBJ1-2; D uncertain. The specimen was naive CD4+ T cells from blood. This TCR was recovered from a man between 18 and 35 years old with type 1 diabetes. The CDR3 bases are TGTGCCAGCAGCTTAGTGGGGTATGGCTACACCTTC. It codes for CASSLVGYGYTF.